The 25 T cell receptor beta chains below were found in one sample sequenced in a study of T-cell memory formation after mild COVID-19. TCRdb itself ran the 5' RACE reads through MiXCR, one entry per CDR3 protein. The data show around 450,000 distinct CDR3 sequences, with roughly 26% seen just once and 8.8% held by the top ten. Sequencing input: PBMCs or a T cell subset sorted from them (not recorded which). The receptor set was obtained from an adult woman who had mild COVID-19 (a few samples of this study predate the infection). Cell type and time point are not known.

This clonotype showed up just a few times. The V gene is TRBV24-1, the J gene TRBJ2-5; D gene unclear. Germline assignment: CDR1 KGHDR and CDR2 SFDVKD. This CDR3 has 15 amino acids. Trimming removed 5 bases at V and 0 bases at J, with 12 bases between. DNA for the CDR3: TGTGCCACCAGTGGTCCCCCATGGAACCAAGAGACCCAGTACTTC. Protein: CATSGPPWNQETQYF.

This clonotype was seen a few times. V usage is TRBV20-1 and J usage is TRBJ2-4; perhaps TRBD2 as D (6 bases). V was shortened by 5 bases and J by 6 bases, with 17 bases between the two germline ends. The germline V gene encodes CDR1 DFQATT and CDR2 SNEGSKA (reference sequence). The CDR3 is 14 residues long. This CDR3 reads CSAASRDSANIQYF. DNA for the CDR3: TGCAGTGCTGCTAGCCGGGACTCCGCAAACATTCAGTACTTC.

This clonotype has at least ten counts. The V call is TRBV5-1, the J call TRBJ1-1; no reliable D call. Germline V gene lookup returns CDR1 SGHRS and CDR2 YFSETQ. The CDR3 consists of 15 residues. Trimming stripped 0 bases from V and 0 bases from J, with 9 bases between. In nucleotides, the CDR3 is TGCGCCAGCAGCTTGGAAACAGATATGAACACTGAAGCTTTCTTT. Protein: CASSLETDMNTEAFF.

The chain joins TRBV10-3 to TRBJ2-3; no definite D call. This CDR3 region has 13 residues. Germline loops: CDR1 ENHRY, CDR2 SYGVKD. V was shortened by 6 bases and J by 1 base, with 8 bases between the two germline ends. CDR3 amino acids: CAIRGNGTDTQYF. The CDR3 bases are TGTGCCATCAGGGGGAATGGCACAGATACGCAGTATTTT.

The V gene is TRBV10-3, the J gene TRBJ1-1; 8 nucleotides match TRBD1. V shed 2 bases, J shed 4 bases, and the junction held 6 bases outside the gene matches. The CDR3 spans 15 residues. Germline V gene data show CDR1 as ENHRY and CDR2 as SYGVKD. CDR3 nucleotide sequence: TGTGCCATCAGTGAGGGGACAGGATGGACCACTGAAGCTTTCTTT. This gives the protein CAISEGTGWTTEAFF.

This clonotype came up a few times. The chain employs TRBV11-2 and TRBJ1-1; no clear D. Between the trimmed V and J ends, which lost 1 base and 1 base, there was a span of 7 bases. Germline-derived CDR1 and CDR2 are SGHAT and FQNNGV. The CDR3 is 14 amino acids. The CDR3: CASSLAGSNTEAFF. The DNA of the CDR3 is TGTGCCAGCAGCTTAGCGGGGTCGAACACTGAAGCTTTCTTT.

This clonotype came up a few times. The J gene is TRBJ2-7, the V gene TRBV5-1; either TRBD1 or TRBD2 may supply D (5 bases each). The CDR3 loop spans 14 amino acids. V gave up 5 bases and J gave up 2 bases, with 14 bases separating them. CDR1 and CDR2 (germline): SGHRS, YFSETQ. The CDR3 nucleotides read TGCGCCAGCAGAGTTCCAGGGAGCGCCTACGAGCAGTACTTC. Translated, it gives CASRVPGSAYEQYF.

The chain's CDR3 is CASRPGQGLIDTQYF. In DNA, the CDR3 is TGTGCCAGCAGACCGGGACAGGGTCTAATAGATACGCAGTATTTT. This chain joins TRBV6-2 or TRBV6-3 and TRBJ2-3; TRBD1 aligns across 9 bases. The CDR3 sequence is 15 residues long. Germline V gene sequence: CDR1 MNHEY, CDR2 SVGEGT. V lost 6 bases and J lost 5; bases outside the gene matches: 9.

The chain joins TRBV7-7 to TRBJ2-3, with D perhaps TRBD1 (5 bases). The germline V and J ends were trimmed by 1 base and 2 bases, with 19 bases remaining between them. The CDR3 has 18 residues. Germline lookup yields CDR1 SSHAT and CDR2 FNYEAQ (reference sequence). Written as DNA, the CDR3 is TGTGCCAGCAGCTTAGGTGTTAGTGGGGCAAAACCCACAGATACGCAGTATTTT. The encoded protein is CASSLGVSGAKPTDTQYF.

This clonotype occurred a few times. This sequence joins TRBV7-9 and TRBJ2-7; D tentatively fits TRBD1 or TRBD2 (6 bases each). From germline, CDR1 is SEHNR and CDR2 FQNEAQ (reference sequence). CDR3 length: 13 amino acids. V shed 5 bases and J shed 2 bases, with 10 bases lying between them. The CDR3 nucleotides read TGTGCCAGCAGCCACGGGGGCCCCTACGAGCAGTACTTC. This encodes CASSHGGPYEQYF.

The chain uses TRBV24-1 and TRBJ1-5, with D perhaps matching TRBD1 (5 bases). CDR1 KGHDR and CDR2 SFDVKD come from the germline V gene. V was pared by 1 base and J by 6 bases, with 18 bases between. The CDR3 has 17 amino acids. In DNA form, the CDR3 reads TGTGCCACCAGTGATTTTCCTCCCGGGGGGGATCGTCAGCCCCAGCATTTT. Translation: CATSDFPPGGDRQPQHF.

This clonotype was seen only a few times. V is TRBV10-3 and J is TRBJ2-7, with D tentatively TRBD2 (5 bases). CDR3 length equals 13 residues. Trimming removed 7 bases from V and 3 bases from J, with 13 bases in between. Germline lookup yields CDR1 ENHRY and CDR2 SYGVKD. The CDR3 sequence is CAINRPGIYEQYF. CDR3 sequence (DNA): TGTGCCATCAATCGCCCGGGAATCTACGAGCAGTACTTC.

The CDR3 region has the DNA TGTGCCACCTGCGAGAGGTCGAACACCGGGGAGCTGTTTTTT. Residues: CATCERSNTGELFF. The rearrangement uses TRBV24-1 and TRBJ2-2; D remains unclear. Per germline, CDR1 KGHDR and CDR2 SFDVKD. This CDR3 is built from 14 residues. V lost 9 bases to trimming and J lost 0 bases, with 10 bases between them.

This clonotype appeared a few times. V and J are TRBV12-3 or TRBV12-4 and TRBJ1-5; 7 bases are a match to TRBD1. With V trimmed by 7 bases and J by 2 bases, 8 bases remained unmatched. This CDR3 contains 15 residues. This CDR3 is CASTAQGTGNQPQHF. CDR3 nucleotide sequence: TGTGCCAGCACCGCACAGGGGACGGGCAATCAGCCCCAGCATTTT.

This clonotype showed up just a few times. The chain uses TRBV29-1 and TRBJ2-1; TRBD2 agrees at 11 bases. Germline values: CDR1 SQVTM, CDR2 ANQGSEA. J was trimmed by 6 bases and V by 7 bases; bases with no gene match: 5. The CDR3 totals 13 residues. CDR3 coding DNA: TGCAGCGCGGGACTAGCGGCGACCAATGAGCAGTTCTTC. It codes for CSAGLAATNEQFF.

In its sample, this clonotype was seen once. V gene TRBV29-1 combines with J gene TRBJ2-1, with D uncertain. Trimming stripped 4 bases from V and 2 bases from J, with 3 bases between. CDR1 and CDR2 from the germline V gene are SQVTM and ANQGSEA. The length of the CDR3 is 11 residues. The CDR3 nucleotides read TGCAGCGTTGGGGCCTACAATGAGCAGTTCTTC. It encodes CSVGAYNEQFF.

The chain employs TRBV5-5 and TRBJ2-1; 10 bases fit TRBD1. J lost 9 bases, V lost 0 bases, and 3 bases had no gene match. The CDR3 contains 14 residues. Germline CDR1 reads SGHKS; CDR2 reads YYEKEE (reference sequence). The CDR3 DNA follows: TGTGCCAGCAGCTTGGGACAGGGGGCAAGTGAGCAGTTCTTC. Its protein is CASSLGQGASEQFF.

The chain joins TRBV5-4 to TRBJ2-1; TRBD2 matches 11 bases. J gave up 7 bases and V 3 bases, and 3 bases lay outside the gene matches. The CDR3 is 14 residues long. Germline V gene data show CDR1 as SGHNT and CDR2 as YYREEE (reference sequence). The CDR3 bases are TGTGCCAGCAGCTGGGGGACTAGCGGTAATGAGCAGTTCTTC. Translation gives CASSWGTSGNEQFF.

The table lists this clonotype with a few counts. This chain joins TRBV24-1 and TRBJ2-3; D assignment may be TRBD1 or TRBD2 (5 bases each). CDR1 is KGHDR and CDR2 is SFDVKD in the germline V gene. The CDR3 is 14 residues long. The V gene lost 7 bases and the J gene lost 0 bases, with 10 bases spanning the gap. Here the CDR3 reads CATRGTTSTDTQYF. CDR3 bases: TGTGCCACCAGGGGGACGACTAGCACAGATACGCAGTATTTT.

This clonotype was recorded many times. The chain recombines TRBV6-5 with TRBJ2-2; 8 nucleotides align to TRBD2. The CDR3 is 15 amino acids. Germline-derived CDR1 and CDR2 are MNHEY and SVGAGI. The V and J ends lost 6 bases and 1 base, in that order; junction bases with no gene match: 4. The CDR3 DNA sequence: TGTGCCAGCAGGCCAGCGGGGGTGAACACCGGGGAGCTGTTTTTT. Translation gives CASRPAGVNTGELFF.

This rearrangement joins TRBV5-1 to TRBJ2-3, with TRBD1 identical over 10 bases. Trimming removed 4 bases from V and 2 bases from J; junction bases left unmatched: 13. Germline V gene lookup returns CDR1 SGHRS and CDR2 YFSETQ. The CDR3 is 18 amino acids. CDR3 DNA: TGCGCCAGCAGCCGATTCCCAGCCGGGACAGGGGCCACAGATACGCAGTATTTT. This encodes CASSRFPAGTGATDTQYF.

The CDR3 nucleotides are TGTGCCTGGAGCGCGGGGACAGGGGGGCTCCAAGAGACCCAGTACTTC. Its translation: CAWSAGTGGLQETQYF. V and J are TRBV30 and TRBJ2-5; 11 bases line up with TRBD1. The CDR3 contains 16 residues. Germline-derived CDR1 and CDR2 are GTSNPN and SVGIG (reference sequence). Trimming cost V 3 bases and J 1 base; bases outside gene matches: 7.

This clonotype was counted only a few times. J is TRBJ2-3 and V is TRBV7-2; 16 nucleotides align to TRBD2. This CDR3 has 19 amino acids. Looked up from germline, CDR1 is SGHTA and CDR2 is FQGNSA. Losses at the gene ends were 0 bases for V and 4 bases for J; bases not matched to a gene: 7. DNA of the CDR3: TGTGCCAGCAGCTTAGCGACGGGACTAGCGGGAGGGCCCTCAGATACGCAGTATTTT. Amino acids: CASSLATGLAGGPSDTQYF. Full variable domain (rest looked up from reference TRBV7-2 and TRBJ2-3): GAGVSQSPSNKVTEKGKDVELRCDPISGHTALYWYRQSLGQGLEFLIYFQGNSAPDKSGLPSDRFSAERTGGSVSTLTIQRTQQEDSAVYLCASSLATGLAGGPSDTQYFGPGTRLTVL.

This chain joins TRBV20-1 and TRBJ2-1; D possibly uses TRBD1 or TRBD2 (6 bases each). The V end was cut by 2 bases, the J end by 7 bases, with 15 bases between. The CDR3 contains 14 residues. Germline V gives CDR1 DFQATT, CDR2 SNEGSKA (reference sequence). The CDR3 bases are TGCAGTGCTAGACCCCCATGGGGGGCGAATGAGCAGTTCTTC. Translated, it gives CSARPPWGANEQFF.

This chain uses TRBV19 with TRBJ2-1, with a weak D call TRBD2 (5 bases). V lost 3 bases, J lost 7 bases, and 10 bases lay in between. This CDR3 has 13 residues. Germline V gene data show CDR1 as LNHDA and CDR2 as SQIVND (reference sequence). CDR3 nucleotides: TGTGCCAGTAGTATGTTGCTAGCTAATGAGCAGTTCTTC. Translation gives CASSMLLANEQFF.